The 27 T cell receptor beta chains presented below share a single source sample, sequenced in a study of shared clonotypes between healthy human individuals. The protocol was immunoSEQ multiplex PCR, while the TCRdb copy is restricted to in-frame clones and leaves out a portion. The sample has over a million clones, 75% to 80% seen once. The sequenced material came from memory CD4+ T cells from PBMCs. Sample subset: CD45RA-negative fraction. Source of these receptors: a man younger than 35 in good health. Some clones in this sample may be carry-over from other donors' samples.

The J gene is TRBJ1-1, the V gene TRBV10-3, with 9 bases aligning to TRBD1. The ends lost 10 bases at V and 4 bases at J; junction bases unmatched: 13. Per the germline V gene, CDR1 is ENHRY and CDR2 is SYGVKD. This CDR3 contains 15 residues. The CDR3 DNA follows: TGTGCCACTCGGACGGGACAGGGAGCTGGCACTGAAGCTTTCTTT. Its protein is CATRTGQGAGTEAFF.

There are a few counts of this clone. The rearrangement joins TRBV5-1 to TRBJ2-2; 12 nucleotides line up with TRBD2. Germline V CDR1 and CDR2: SGHRS, YFSETQ. J gave up 7 bases and V 0 bases, and 7 bases lay outside the gene matches. The CDR3 contains 17 residues. CDR3 residues: CASSLALAGGQIGELFF. The CDR3 DNA sequence: TGCGCCAGCAGCTTGGCTCTAGCGGGAGGGCAGATCGGGGAGCTGTTTTTT.

The chain is built from TRBV6-1 and TRBJ1-4; D is unclear. The CDR3 spans 15 residues. V shed 1 base and J shed 7 bases, with 13 bases lying between them. Looked up from germline, CDR1 is MNHNS and CDR2 is SASEGT. The CDR3 reads CASSEVRGRGEKLFF. The CDR3 DNA reads as TGTGCCAGCAGTGAAGTTCGGGGTAGAGGTGAAAAACTGTTTTTT.

V usage is TRBV19 and J usage is TRBJ2-7; maybe TRBD2 (6 bases). Looked up from germline, CDR1 is LNHDA and CDR2 is SQIVND (reference sequence). V lost 5 bases and J 6 bases, leaving 17 bases between the germline ends. The CDR3 totals 14 residues. The CDR3 nucleotides are TGTGCCAGTAGTGGTGCGGCCCTAGCGCCCGAGCAGTACTTC. It specifies CASSGAALAPEQYF. Filled out from reference TRBV19 and TRBJ2-7, the complete variable domain reads DGGITQSPKYLFRKEGQNVTLSCEQNLNHDAMYWYRQDPGQGLRLIYYSQIVNDFQKGDIAEGYSVSREKKESFPLTVTSAQKNPTAFYLCASSGAALAPEQYFGPGTRLTVT.

The chain links TRBV19 to TRBJ2-3; D not certain. Germline CDR1 reads LNHDA; CDR2 reads SQIVND (reference sequence). Trimming removed 6 bases from V and 1 base from J, with 17 bases in between. The CDR3 runs 16 residues. The CDR3: CASSVTKYVGTDTQYF. CDR3 DNA: TGTGCCAGTAGCGTAACAAAGTATGTCGGCACAGATACGCAGTATTTT.

The chain employs TRBV2 and TRBJ1-1; D unclear. CDR1 SNHLY and CDR2 FYNNEI come from the germline V gene. V shed 7 bases and J shed 8 bases, with 17 bases lying between them. This CDR3 comprises 13 residues. The CDR3 DNA follows: TGTGCCAGCATTTCGACGCTGATTGCGGAAGCTTTCTTT. This translates into CASISTLIAEAFF.

The chain has TRBV5-4 and TRBJ2-1, with 8 bases that match TRBD2. The CDR3 is 16 amino acids. Germline trimming cut 1 base from V and 3 bases from J; bases unmatched to any gene: 6. Germline CDR1 reads SGHNT; CDR2 reads YYREEE (reference sequence). As DNA, the CDR3 is TGTGCCAGCAGCTTGTTCGGGAGGGCAGGCTACAATGAGCAGTTCTTC. Protein product: CASSLFGRAGYNEQFF.

Concerning this clone: Other DNA variants within this sample encode the same CDR3. V usage is TRBV27 and J usage is TRBJ2-5; D gene uncertain. Germline V lookup: CDR1 MNHEY, CDR2 SMNVEV (reference sequence). The CDR3 is made up of 13 amino acids. The ends were cut back, 5 bases at V and 0 bases at J, with 7 bases in the middle. The chain's CDR3 is CASSPSYQETQYF. CDR3 nucleotides: TGTGCCAGCAGTCCCTCGTACCAAGAGACCCAGTACTTC.

The chain recombines TRBV6-5 with TRBJ2-7, with D perhaps TRBD2 (6 bases). Germline-derived CDR1 and CDR2 are MNHEY and SVGAGI. The CDR3 is 13 residues long. The V gene lost 6 bases and the J gene lost 2 bases, with 11 bases spanning the gap. The CDR3 nucleotides are TGTGCCAGCAGCCGACTAGTCACCTACGAGCAGTACTTC. Protein product: CASSRLVTYEQYF.

This chain joins TRBV6-5 and TRBJ2-1; TRBD1 agrees at 9 bases. CDR1 is MNHEY, CDR2 SVGAGI, per germline. The CDR3 covers 14 residues. Trimming cost V 6 bases and J 7 bases; bases outside gene matches: 7. CDR3 DNA: TGTGCCAGCAGACCGGGACAGGGTAAAAATGAGCAGTTCTTC. Its translation: CASRPGQGKNEQFF.

This sequence joins TRBV25-1 and TRBJ1-4; 7 bases align to TRBD1. Per the germline V gene, CDR1 is MGHDK and CDR2 is SYGVNS. The CDR3 runs to 13 residues. V lost 10 bases to trimming and J lost 5 bases; unmatched junction nucleotides: 7. The CDR3 sequence: CAIPRDRNEKLFF. The CDR3 nucleotides are TGTGCCATTCCTCGGGACAGAAATGAAAAACTGTTTTTT.

A few counts support this clone. V is TRBV28 and J is TRBJ2-3; 10 bases align to TRBD2. The V segment lost 3 bases and the J segment 5 bases; nucleotides outside the gene matches: 8. Germline CDR1 MDHEN, CDR2 SYDVKM. The CDR3 length is 16 residues. CDR3 sequence reads: CASSFPASGSQDTQYF. The CDR3 DNA follows: TGTGCCAGCAGTTTCCCCGCTAGCGGGAGTCAAGATACGCAGTATTTT.

Comment on this clone: Other nucleotide sequences in the sample specify the same CDR3. The V and J genes are TRBV28 and TRBJ2-1; D unclear. Germline assignment: CDR1 MDHEN and CDR2 SYDVKM. V was shortened by 6 bases and J by 3 bases, with 3 bases between the two germline ends. The CDR3 loop spans 11 amino acids. CDR3 sequence reads: CASRDYNEQFF. The CDR3 DNA follows: TGTGCCAGCAGGGACTACAATGAGCAGTTCTTC. Full variable domain (remainder filled in from reference TRBV28 and TRBJ2-1): DVKVTQSSRYLVKRTGEKVFLECVQDMDHENMFWYRQDPGLGLRLIYFSYDVKMKEKGDIPEGYSVSREKKERFSLILESASTNQTSMYLCASRDYNEQFFGPGTRLTVL.

This chain joins TRBV5-4 and TRBJ1-2; weak D call: TRBD1 (6 bases). CDR3 length: 15 amino acids. Trimming cost V 0 bases and J 5 bases, with 14 bases left between them. Germline CDR1 reads SGHNT; CDR2 reads YYREEE (reference sequence). The CDR3: CASSLAGTQGYGYTF. The DNA of the CDR3 is TGTGCCAGCAGCTTGGCGGGCACTCAGGGGTATGGCTACACCTTC.

This rearrangement joins TRBV6-6 to TRBJ1-5; D is ambiguous. Trimming took off 1 base at V and 4 bases at J, with 14 bases between the two ends. The CDR3 runs 16 residues. Germline V gives CDR1 MNHNY, CDR2 SVGAGI (reference sequence). CDR3 protein: CASSYFDTTLNQPQHF. In DNA form, the CDR3 reads TGTGCCAGCAGTTACTTCGACACCACCCTGAATCAGCCCCAGCATTTT.

The chain is built from TRBV28 and TRBJ1-1, with D hard to call. The V gene lost 1 base and the J gene lost 5 bases, with 8 bases spanning the gap. Germline V gene data show CDR1 as MDHEN and CDR2 as SYDVKM. The CDR3 has 13 amino acids. CDR3 in amino acids: CASSLSLLTEAFF. The DNA for the CDR3 is TGTGCCAGCAGTTTATCCCTCCTAACTGAAGCTTTCTTT.

CDR3 in amino acids: CATKMTSLGEQYF. The CDR3 DNA reads TGTGCCACCAAAATGACTAGTTTGGGCGAGCAGTACTTC. J is TRBJ2-7 and V is TRBV18; TRBD2 is a possible D gene (6 bases). The CDR3 loop spans 13 amino acids. The V end lost 10 bases, the J end lost 6 bases, and 19 bases lay between the germline ends. Germline values: CDR1 KGHSH, CDR2 LQKENI.

The chain carries TRBV11-3 and TRBJ2-1, with D perhaps matching TRBD1 (6 bases). Trimming shortened V by 4 bases and J by 5 bases, and 9 bases separated the two germline ends. Germline loops: CDR1 SGHNT, CDR2 YENEEA. The CDR3 length is 13 residues. The CDR3 nucleotides read TGTGCCAGCAGCTGGGGACATGACAATGAGCAGTTCTTC. Protein: CASSWGHDNEQFF.

This clone was detected only once. In nucleotides, the CDR3 is TGCGCCAGCATGCGGTTCCCTCGGACGGATTCCTACGAGCAGTACTTC. Its translation is CASMRFPRTDSYEQYF. The chain couples TRBV5-1 to TRBJ2-7; D remains ambiguous. Germline CDR1 and CDR2: SGHRS and YFSETQ. The CDR3 is 16 amino acids. The V gene lost 6 bases and the J gene lost 1 base, with 20 bases spanning the gap.

The chain links TRBV7-9 to TRBJ2-1, with 9 positions matching TRBD2. With V trimmed by 3 bases and J by 12 bases, 12 bases remained unmatched. This CDR3 has 15 amino acids. Germline-derived CDR1 and CDR2 are SEHNR and FQNEAQ (reference sequence). This CDR3 reads CASSFLAGGRLRQFF. The CDR3 region has the DNA TGTGCCAGCAGCTTTCTGGCGGGAGGGCGGTTAAGGCAGTTCTTC. The full variable domain, with the rest looked up from reference TRBV7-9 and TRBJ2-1, is DTGVSQNPRHKITKRGQNVTFRCDPISEHNRLYWYRQTLGQGPEFLTYFQNEAQLEKSRLLSDRFSAERPKGSFSTLEIQRTEQGDSAMYLCASSFLAGGRLRQFFGPGTRLTVL.

This sequence joins TRBV10-3 and TRBJ2-7; 11 nucleotides line up with TRBD2. Germline CDR1 and CDR2: ENHRY and SYGVKD. The CDR3 runs 13 residues. V dropped 8 bases and J dropped 3; count of bases not matched to a gene: 3. CDR3 bases: TGTGCCATCGGGACTAGCGGCCACTACGAGCAGTACTTC. Translated, it gives CAIGTSGHYEQYF.

J is TRBJ1-1 and V is TRBV29-1, with TRBD1 matching 7 bases. This CDR3 spans 14 amino acids. The V and J ends lost 5 bases and 0 bases, in that order; junction bases with no gene match: 6. CDR1 is SQVTM and CDR2 is ANQGSEA in the germline V gene. DNA for the CDR3: TGCAGCGTTAAGGGACAGATCATGAACACTGAAGCTTTCTTT. This translates into CSVKGQIMNTEAFF.

The chain is built from TRBV4-1 and TRBJ2-3; D is undetermined. The germline V gene encodes CDR1 MGHRA and CDR2 YSYEKL. There are 15 residues in the CDR3. Trimming took 1 base from V and 2 from J, leaving 10 bases between them. The CDR3: CASSQVVAATDTQYF. The CDR3 nucleotides read TGCGCCAGCAGCCAAGTAGTCGCGGCCACAGATACGCAGTATTTT.

This clone has just one count. The V and J genes are TRBV29-1 and TRBJ2-7; perhaps TRBD1 as D (5 bases). CDR3 length: 12 residues. V was shortened by 4 bases and J by 4 bases, with 11 bases between the two germline ends. Germline CDR1 SQVTM, CDR2 ANQGSEA. This chain's CDR3 is CSVGFQGYEQYF. The CDR3 bases are TGCAGCGTTGGATTCCAGGGATACGAGCAGTACTTC.

The chain has TRBV5-1 and TRBJ1-1, with D unresolved. Trimming pared 0 bases from V and 11 bases from J, leaving 17 bases between. This CDR3 is built from 14 residues. CDR1 is SGHRS and CDR2 is YFSETQ in the germline V gene. CDR3 nucleotides: TGCGCCAGCAGCTTGGAGTCGCCCGGGGTTGGGGCTTTCTTT. Translating gives CASSLESPGVGAFF.

This sequence joins TRBV11-2 and TRBJ1-5; no definite D call. The CDR3 covers 13 residues. The germline V gene encodes CDR1 SGHAT and CDR2 FQNNGV. The ends were cut back, 5 bases at V and 4 bases at J, with 9 bases in the middle. CDR3 residues: CASSPGENQPQHF. For the CDR3, the DNA is TGTGCCAGCAGCCCCGGAGAAAATCAGCCCCAGCATTTT.

The rearrangement joins TRBV9 to TRBJ1-3, with D uncertain. V was cut by 4 bases and J by 0 bases, with 14 bases left in between. There are 16 residues in the CDR3. In germline, CDR1 is SGDLS, CDR2 YYNGEE. The CDR3 sequence is CASSPHTASSGNTIYF. For the CDR3, the DNA is TGTGCCAGCAGCCCCCACACCGCCAGCTCTGGAAACACCATATATTTT.